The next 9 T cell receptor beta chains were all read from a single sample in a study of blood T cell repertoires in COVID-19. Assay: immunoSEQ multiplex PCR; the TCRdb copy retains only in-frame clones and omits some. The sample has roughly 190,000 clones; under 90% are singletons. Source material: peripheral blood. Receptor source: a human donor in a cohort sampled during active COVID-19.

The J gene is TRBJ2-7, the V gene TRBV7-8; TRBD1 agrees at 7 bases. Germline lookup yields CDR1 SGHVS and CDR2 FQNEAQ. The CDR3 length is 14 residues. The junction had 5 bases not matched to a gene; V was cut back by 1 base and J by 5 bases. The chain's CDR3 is CASSLVQGSHEQYF. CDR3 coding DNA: TGTGCCAGCAGCTTAGTACAGGGGAGCCACGAGCAGTACTTC.

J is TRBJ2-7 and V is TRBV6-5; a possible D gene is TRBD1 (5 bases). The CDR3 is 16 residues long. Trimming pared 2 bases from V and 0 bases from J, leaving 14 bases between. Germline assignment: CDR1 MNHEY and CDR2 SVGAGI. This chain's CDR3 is CASSYRWGSSSYEQYF. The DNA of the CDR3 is TGTGCCAGCAGTTACCGCTGGGGCTCGAGCTCCTACGAGCAGTACTTC.

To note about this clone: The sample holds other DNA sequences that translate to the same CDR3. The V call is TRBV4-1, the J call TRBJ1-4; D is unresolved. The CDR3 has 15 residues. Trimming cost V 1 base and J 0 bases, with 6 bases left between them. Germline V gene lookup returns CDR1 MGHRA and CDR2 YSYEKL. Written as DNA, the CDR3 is TGCGCCAGCAGCCAAGGGGCTGCAACTAATGAAAAACTGTTTTTT. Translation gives CASSQGAATNEKLFF.

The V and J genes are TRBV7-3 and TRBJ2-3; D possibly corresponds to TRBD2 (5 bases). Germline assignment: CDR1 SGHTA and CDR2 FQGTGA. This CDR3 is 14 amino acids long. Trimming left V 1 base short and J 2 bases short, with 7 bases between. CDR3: CASSLRRDTDTQYF. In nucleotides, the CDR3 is TGTGCCAGCAGCTTAAGACGGGACACAGATACGCAGTATTTT.

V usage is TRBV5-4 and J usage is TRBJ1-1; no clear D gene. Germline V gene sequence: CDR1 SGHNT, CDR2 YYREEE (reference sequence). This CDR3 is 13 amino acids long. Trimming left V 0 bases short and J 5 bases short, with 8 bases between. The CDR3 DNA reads TGTGCCAGCAGCTTGGGGACTGGGACTGAAGCTTTCTTT. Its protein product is CASSLGTGTEAFF.

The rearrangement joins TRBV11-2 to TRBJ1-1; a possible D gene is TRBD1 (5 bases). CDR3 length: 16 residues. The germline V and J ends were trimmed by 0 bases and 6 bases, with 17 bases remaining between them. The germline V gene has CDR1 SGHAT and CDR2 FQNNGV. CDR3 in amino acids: CASSLDSHNGGAEAFF. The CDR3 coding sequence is TGTGCCAGCAGCTTAGATTCCCACAATGGGGGGGCTGAAGCTTTCTTT.

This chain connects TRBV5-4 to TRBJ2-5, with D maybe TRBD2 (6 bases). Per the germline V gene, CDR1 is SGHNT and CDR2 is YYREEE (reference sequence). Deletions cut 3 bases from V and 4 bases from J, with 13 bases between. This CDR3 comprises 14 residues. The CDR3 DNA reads TGTGCCAGCAGCTGGGGGGAAAGTATAGAGACCCAGTACTTC. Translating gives CASSWGESIETQYF.

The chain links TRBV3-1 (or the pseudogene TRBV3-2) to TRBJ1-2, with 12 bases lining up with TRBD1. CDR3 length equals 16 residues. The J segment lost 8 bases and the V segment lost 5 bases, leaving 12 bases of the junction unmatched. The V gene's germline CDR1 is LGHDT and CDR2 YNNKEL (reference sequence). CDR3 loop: CASSGTPGQGALGYTF. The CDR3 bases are TGTGCCAGCAGCGGAACTCCGGGACAGGGGGCTTTAGGCTACACCTTC.

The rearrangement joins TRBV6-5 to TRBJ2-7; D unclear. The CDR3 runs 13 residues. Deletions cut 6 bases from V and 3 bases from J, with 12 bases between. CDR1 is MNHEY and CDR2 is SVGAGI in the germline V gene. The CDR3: CASSLLSNYEQYV. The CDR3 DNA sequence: TGTGCCAGCAGCCTTCTATCCAACTACGAGCAGTACGTC.